This TCR beta chain was found in a study of CD8+ T cells in alopecia areata. Across the whole study: The drug, tofacitinib, lasted 6 to 18 months, followed by 6 months off drug.

Lesional scalp punch biopsies and peripheral blood were collected from alopecia areata patients. Investigators sorted PBMCs to obtain both CD4+ and CD8+ T cells. cDNA prepared by RNA extraction and subsequent reverse transcription served as the template for sequencing. The data were produced by immunoSEQ multiplex PCR, yet TCRdb's version contains in-frame clones alone and is incomplete. The profile shows 120,000 to 150,000 clones, approximately 45% of them singletons. As regards this clone: The antigen is not known.

The study's findings and limits: Besides other cells, scalp samples also yield sequences of resident alphabeta T cells from normal skin.

The TCR sequence derives from a human donor with alopecia areata. The specimen sequenced was CD4+ T cells sorted from blood.

The CDR3 protein is CASSRDILEQYF. Here the CDR3 DNA reads TGTGCCAGCAGCCGAGACATTCTCGAGCAGTACTTC. The chain carries TRBV5-6 and TRBJ2-7; the D is unclear. Germline CDR1 is SGHDT and CDR2 is YYEEEE. This CDR3 comprises 12 residues. V was shortened by 4 bases and J by 6 bases, with 11 bases between the two germline ends.